This TCR beta chain was recovered during a study of T-cell reconstitution after alpha-beta-depleted transplantation in children. Findings of the study overall: In patients about two months after transplant, alpha-beta T cells reportedly arose from several hundred expanded graft clones. Diversity and T-cell counts at one year after transplant derived mostly from new T cells. The study traced high day-60 TCRbeta diversity in some patients to surviving recipient T cells and thymic progenitors.

The ends lost 4 bases at V and 2 bases at J; junction bases unmatched: 17. Looked up from germline, CDR1 is SGHRS and CDR2 is YFSETQ. The CDR3 is 18 amino acids. Preparation of the TCRbeta library involved a method that used unique molecular identifiers. From the PCR reads, TCRdb called clonotypes with MiXCR, one entry per CDR3 protein. The sample yields some 600,000 distinct CDR3 sequences, approximately 12% seen once. The table lists this clonotype with a few counts. Antigen unknown. The specimen was PBMCs, mostly from graft donor cells, collected 360 days after TCRalphabeta/CD19-depleted stem cell transplant. The clonotype originates from a male patient younger than 18 who had a stem cell transplant for acute myeloid leukemia, so the T cells may come from the graft donor. The chain couples TRBV5-1 to TRBJ2-7, with 8 bases aligning to TRBD1. The CDR3 reads CASSVYRGPGQATYEQYF. CDR3 nucleotides: TGCGCCAGCAGCGTGTATCGCGGTCCGGGACAGGCAACCTACGAGCAGTACTTC.